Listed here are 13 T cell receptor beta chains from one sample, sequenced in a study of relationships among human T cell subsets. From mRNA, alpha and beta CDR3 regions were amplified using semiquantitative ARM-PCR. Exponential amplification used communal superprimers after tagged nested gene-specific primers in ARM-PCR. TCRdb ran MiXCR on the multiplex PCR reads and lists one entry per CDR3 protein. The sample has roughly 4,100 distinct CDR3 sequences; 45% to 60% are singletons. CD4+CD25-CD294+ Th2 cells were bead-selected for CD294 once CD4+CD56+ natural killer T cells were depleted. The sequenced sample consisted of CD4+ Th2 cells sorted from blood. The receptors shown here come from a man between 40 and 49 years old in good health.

The CDR3 here is CASSFTGESYNEQFF. The DNA of the CDR3 is TGCGCCAGCAGCTTTACGGGAGAATCCTACAATGAGCAGTTCTTC. V gene TRBV5-1 combines with J gene TRBJ2-1, with D tentatively TRBD2 (6 bases). The V end lost 2 bases, the J end lost 1 base, and 10 bases lay between the germline ends. The CDR3 extends over 15 amino acids. Per the germline V gene, CDR1 is SGHRS and CDR2 is YFSETQ. Full variable domain (missing parts from reference TRBV5-1 and TRBJ2-1): KAGVTQTPRYLIKTRGQQVTLSCSPISGHRSVSWYQQTPGQGLQFLFEYFSETQRNKGNFPGRFSGRQFSNSRSEMNVSTLELGDSALYLCASSFTGESYNEQFFGPGTRLTVL.

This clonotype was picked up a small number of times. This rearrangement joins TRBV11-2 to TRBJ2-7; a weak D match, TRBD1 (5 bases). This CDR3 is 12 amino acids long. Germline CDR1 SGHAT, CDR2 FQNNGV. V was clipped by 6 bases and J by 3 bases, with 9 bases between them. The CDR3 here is CASSVDSYEQYF. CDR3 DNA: TGTGCCAGCAGTGTAGACAGCTACGAGCAGTACTTC. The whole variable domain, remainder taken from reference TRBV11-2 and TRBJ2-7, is EAGVAQSPRYKIIEKRQSVAFWCNPISGHATLYWYQQILGQGPKLLIQFQNNGVVDDSQLPKDRFSAERLKGVDSTLKIQPAKLEDSAVYLCASSVDSYEQYFGPGTRLTVT.

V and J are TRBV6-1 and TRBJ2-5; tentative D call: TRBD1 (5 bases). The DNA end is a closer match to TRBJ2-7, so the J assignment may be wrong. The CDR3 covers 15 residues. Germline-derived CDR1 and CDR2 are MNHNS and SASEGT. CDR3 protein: CASSEEFRTTYEQYF. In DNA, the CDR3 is TGTGCCAGCAGTGAAGAATTCAGGACAACCTACGAGCAGTACTTC.

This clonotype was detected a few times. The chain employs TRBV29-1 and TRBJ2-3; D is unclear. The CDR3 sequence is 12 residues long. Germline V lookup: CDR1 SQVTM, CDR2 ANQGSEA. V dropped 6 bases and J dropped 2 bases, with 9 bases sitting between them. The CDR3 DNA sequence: TGCAGCGTCCACGAGAACACAGATACGCAGTATTTT. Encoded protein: CSVHENTDTQYF.

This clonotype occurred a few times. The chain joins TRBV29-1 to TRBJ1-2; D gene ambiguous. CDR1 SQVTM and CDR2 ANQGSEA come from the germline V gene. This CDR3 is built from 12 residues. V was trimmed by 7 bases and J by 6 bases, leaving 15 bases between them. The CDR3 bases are TGCAGCGCCATATCAGGCGTCGATGGCTACACCTTC. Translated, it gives CSAISGVDGYTF. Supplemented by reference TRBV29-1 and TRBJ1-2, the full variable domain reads SAVISQKPSRDICQRGTSLTIQCQVDSQVTMMFWYRQQPGQSLTLIATANQGSEATYESGFVIDKFPISRPNLTFSTLTVSNMSPEDSSIYLCSAISGVDGYTFGSGTRLTVV.

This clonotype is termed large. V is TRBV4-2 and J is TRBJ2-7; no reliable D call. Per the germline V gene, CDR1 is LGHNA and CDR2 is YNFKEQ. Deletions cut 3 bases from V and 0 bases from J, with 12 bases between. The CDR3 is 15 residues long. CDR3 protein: CASSHEQAPSYEQYF. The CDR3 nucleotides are TGTGCCAGCAGCCACGAGCAGGCCCCCTCCTACGAGCAGTACTTC.

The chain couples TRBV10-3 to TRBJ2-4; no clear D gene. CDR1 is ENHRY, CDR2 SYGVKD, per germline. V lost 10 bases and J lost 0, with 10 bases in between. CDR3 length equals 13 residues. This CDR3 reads CATQGPAKNIQYF. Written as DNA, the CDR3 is TGTGCCACCCAAGGACCAGCCAAAAACATTCAGTACTTC.

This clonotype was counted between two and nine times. The chain's CDR3 is CSATSGRETQYF. The DNA of the CDR3 is TGCAGTGCTACTAGCGGGAGAGAGACCCAGTACTTC. The J gene is TRBJ2-5, the V gene TRBV20-1; 10 bases agree with TRBD2. V lost 4 bases, J lost 4 bases, and 0 bases stayed unmatched. CDR1 and CDR2 from the germline V gene are DFQATT and SNEGSKA (reference sequence). The CDR3 loop spans 12 amino acids.

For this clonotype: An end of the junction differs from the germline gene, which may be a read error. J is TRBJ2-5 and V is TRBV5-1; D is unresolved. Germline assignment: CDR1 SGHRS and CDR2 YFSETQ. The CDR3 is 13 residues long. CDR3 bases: TGCGCCAGCAGCTTCGGGCAGCAAGAGACCCGGTACTTC. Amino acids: CASSFGQQETRYF.

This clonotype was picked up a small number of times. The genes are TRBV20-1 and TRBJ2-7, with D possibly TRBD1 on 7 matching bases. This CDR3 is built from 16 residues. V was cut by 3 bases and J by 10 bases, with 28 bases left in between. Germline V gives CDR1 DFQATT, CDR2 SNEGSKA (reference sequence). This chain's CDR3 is CSASYSDRDSSRLQYF. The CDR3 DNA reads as TGCAGTGCTAGCTATTCTGACAGGGACTCTTCGAGGCTTCAGTACTTC.

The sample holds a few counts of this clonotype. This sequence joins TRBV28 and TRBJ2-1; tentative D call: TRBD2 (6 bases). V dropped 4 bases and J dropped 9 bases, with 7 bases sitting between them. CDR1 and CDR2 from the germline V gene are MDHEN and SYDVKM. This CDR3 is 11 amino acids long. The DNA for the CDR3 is TGTGCCAGCAGTTGGGAGGTTGAGCAGTTCTTC. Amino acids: CASSWEVEQFF.

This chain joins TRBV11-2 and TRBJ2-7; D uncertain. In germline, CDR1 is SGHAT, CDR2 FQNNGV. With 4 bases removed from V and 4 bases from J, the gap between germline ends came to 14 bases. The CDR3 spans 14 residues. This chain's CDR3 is CASSSLQYSYEQYF. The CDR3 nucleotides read TGTGCCAGCAGCTCCCTTCAATATAGTTACGAGCAGTACTTC.

The CDR3 reads CASSSSVYTQYF. The DNA of the CDR3 is TGTGCCAGCAGCTCATCAGTCTATACGCAGTATTTT. The V and J genes are TRBV5-6 and TRBJ2-3; D gene unclear. Deletions cut 3 bases from V and 7 bases from J, with 9 bases between. The CDR3 is 12 residues long. Germline V lookup: CDR1 SGHDT, CDR2 YYEEEE.